Below are 18 T cell receptor beta chains sequenced from a single sample in a study of cytomegalovirus exposure and HLA in healthy donors. The PCR ran on 60 Vbeta and 13 Jbeta primers. Repertoires were generated with immunoSEQ multiplex PCR, while TCRdb's copy carries only in-frame clones and drops some. The sample data list 45,000 to 70,000 clones. The sequenced material came from PBMCs. These TCRs come from a woman aged 50 to 60 in good health and CMV-seropositive.

This chain joins TRBV5-1 and TRBJ2-7, with D perhaps matching TRBD2 (6 bases). This CDR3 is built from 15 residues. V lost 4 bases and J 1 base, leaving 15 bases between the germline ends. Germline CDR1 is SGHRS and CDR2 is YFSETQ. CDR3 DNA sequence: TGCGCCAGCAGCCCCGGATTAGCGGCGTCCTACGAGCAGTACTTC. This codes for CASSPGLAASYEQYF.

The chain joins TRBV30 to TRBJ1-1, with TRBD1 as a possible D gene (5 bases). The CDR3 runs to 14 residues. Germline V gives CDR1 GTSNPN, CDR2 SVGIG (reference sequence). Between the trimmed V and J ends, which lost 3 bases and 1 base, there was a span of 12 bases. The CDR3 DNA sequence: TGTGCCTGGAGACCGACAGCTAAGAACACTGAAGCTTTCTTT. Its protein product is CAWRPTAKNTEAFF.

The chain employs TRBV4-3 and TRBJ2-5, with 12 bases that match TRBD2. The CDR3 sequence is 18 residues long. V lost 0 bases to trimming and J lost 2 bases; unmatched junction nucleotides: 7. Germline values: CDR1 LGHNA, CDR2 YSLEER. CDR3 in amino acids: CASSQDLLAGGRQETQYF. The DNA for the CDR3 is TGCGCCAGCAGCCAAGATCTACTAGCGGGGGGAAGGCAAGAGACCCAGTACTTC.

The rearrangement uses TRBV6-6 and TRBJ2-5; 7 bases are shared with TRBD2. The CDR3 sequence is 15 residues long. J lost 4 bases, V lost 5 bases, and 10 bases had no gene match. Germline values: CDR1 MNHNY, CDR2 SVGAGI (reference sequence). CDR3: CASSPGGSGGETQYF. In DNA, the CDR3 is TGTGCCAGCAGTCCGGGAGGTTCTGGGGGAGAGACCCAGTACTTC.

The J gene is TRBJ1-6, the V gene TRBV5-1; the D gene is possibly TRBD1 (5 bases). V shed 0 bases and J shed 8 bases, with 9 bases lying between them. From germline, CDR1 is SGHRS and CDR2 YFSETQ. CDR3 length equals 14 residues. The CDR3 protein is CASSLAQAYSPLHF. In DNA, the CDR3 is TGCGCCAGCAGCTTGGCACAGGCATATTCACCCCTCCACTTT.

This clone registers medium-sized by frequency. Within the sample, other DNA sequences also encode this same CDR3. This rearrangement joins TRBV30 to TRBJ1-4, with 7 bases that match TRBD1. The CDR3 is 15 residues long. The germline CDR1 and CDR2 sequences are GTSNPN and SVGIG (reference sequence). V gave up 2 bases and J gave up 4 bases; unmatched junction bases: 7. The CDR3 reads CAWSTDRERNEKLFF. The CDR3 region has the DNA TGTGCCTGGAGTACCGACAGGGAACGTAATGAAAAACTGTTTTTT.

This chain links TRBV11-1 with TRBJ1-1; TRBD1 might be the D (6 bases). Germline V lookup: CDR1 SGHAT, CDR2 FQDESV (reference sequence). Trimming took off 6 bases at V and 2 bases at J, with 10 bases between the two ends. The CDR3 has 13 residues. The CDR3 bases are TGTGCCAGCAGGTACAGGGATAACACTGAAGCTTTCTTT. Encoded protein: CASRYRDNTEAFF. The complete variable domain, with remaining parts taken from reference TRBV11-1 and TRBJ1-1, reads EAEVAQSPRYKITEKSQAVAFWCDPISGHATLYWYRQILGQGPELLVQFQDESVVDDSQLPKDRFSAERLKGVDSTLKIQPAELGDSAMYLCASRYRDNTEAFFGQGTRLTVV.

The chain has TRBV30 and TRBJ1-2; unclear D gene. CDR1 and CDR2 (germline): GTSNPN, SVGIG (reference sequence). The CDR3 totals 14 residues. The V gene lost 5 bases and the J gene lost 4 bases, with 17 bases spanning the gap. The CDR3 is CAWGTLGGRYGYTF. The CDR3 bases are TGTGCCTGGGGTACACTCGGCGGCCGCTATGGCTACACCTTC.

This chain joins TRBV28 and TRBJ2-2; 7 bases agree with TRBD2. This CDR3 comprises 15 residues. Trimming took 2 bases from V and 6 from J; bases not matched to a gene: 6. The germline gives CDR1 MDHEN, CDR2 SYDVKM. The CDR3 spells CASSLGGRASGELFF. The CDR3 nucleotides are TGTGCCAGCAGTTTAGGGGGGAGGGCCTCCGGGGAGCTGTTTTTT.

J is TRBJ2-2 and V is TRBV25-1; D perhaps matches TRBD1 (6 bases). The CDR3 extends over 14 amino acids. Germline values: CDR1 MGHDK, CDR2 SYGVNS. Trimming stripped 7 bases from V and 3 bases from J, with 12 bases between. The CDR3 bases are TGTGCCAGCATCCCGGACAGAGACACCGGGGAGCTGTTTTTT. It encodes CASIPDRDTGELFF.

As DNA, the CDR3 is TGTGCCACCAGCAGAGATCTACGGGCGGGAGGGACCGAGCAGTACTTC. Translated: CATSRDLRAGGTEQYF. The rearrangement links TRBV15 to TRBJ2-5; TRBD2 matches at 9 bases. With the DNA end fitting TRBJ2-7 better, the J assignment may be wrong. CDR3 length equals 16 residues. CDR1 is LNHNV and CDR2 is YYDKDF in the germline V gene (reference sequence).

The chain is built from TRBV7-2 and TRBJ2-2; 8 bases align to TRBD1. Germline V gene lookup returns CDR1 SGHTA and CDR2 FQGNSA. There are 16 residues in the CDR3. V was pared by 3 bases and J by 7 bases, with 10 bases of the junction left unmatched. The CDR3 sequence is CASSFTRTGRNGELFF. The CDR3 DNA sequence: TGTGCCAGCAGCTTCACACGGACAGGGAGGAACGGGGAGCTGTTTTTT.

The rearrangement links TRBV6-5 to TRBJ2-3; 7 bases align to TRBD2. Germline CDR1 MNHEY, CDR2 SVGAGI. V shed 8 bases, J shed 1 base, and the junction held 0 bases outside the gene matches. CDR3 length: 12 residues. CDR3 DNA sequence: TGTGCCAGCGGGGGGGGCACAGATACGCAGTATTTT. It yields the protein CASGGGTDTQYF.

V gene TRBV5-5 combines with J gene TRBJ1-5; D might be TRBD1 (5 bases). The CDR3 totals 16 residues. Germline assignment: CDR1 SGHKS and CDR2 YYEKEE (reference sequence). Trimming shortened V by 0 bases and J by 4 bases, and 14 bases separated the two germline ends. CDR3 loop: CASSLDWAGINQPQHF. In DNA, the CDR3 is TGTGCCAGCAGCTTGGATTGGGCAGGGATAAATCAGCCCCAGCATTTT.

V and J are TRBV6-5 and TRBJ2-7; 10 nucleotides line up with TRBD2. The length of the CDR3 is 15 residues. Per germline, CDR1 MNHEY and CDR2 SVGAGI. J lost 0 bases, V lost 4 bases, and 3 bases had no gene match. In DNA form, the CDR3 reads TGTGCCAGCAGTTCCCCTAGCGGGAGCTCCTACGAGCAGTACTTC. Translation gives CASSSPSGSSYEQYF.

The rearrangement joins TRBV5-1 to TRBJ2-2, with 10 bases fitting TRBD1. This CDR3 region has 16 residues. The trim removed 2 bases at V and 5 bases at J, leaving 6 bases unmatched. CDR1 is SGHRS and CDR2 is YFSETQ in the germline V gene. The CDR3 protein is CASSFGTGALTGELFF. Written as DNA, the CDR3 is TGCGCCAGCAGCTTCGGGACAGGGGCACTTACCGGGGAGCTGTTTTTT.

The rearrangement joins TRBV6-5 to TRBJ2-2, with 7 bases that match TRBD1. Germline V gene sequence: CDR1 MNHEY, CDR2 SVGAGI. The CDR3 loop spans 15 amino acids. V lost 6 bases and J lost 4; bases outside the gene matches: 8. CDR3 sequence reads: CASRDTGQPTGELFF. CDR3 nucleotide sequence: TGTGCCAGCAGAGATACGGGACAGCCCACCGGGGAGCTGTTTTTT.

The CDR3 spells CASSSTGEQYF. For the CDR3, the DNA is TGTGCCAGCAGTTCCACAGGGGAACAGTACTTC. The J gene is TRBJ2-7, the V gene TRBV28, with TRBD1 identical over 7 bases. V shed 4 bases and J 10 bases; nucleotides not matched to a gene: 4. The V gene's germline CDR1 is MDHEN and CDR2 SYDVKM. The CDR3 has 11 amino acids.